The present T cell receptor (beta chain) was sequenced within a study of shared clonotypes between healthy human individuals. The V end was cut by 4 bases, the J end by 0 bases, with 12 bases between. The CDR3 spans 15 residues. CDR1 and CDR2 (germline): SNHLY, FYNNEI. In regard to this clone: The antigen is not known.

Study-wide findings and caveats: Non-shared clonotypes had lower generation probabilities than clonotypes shared by all four sorted-subset donors.

Genomic DNA per cell subset filled all wells of several immunoSEQ plates. Repertoires were generated with immunoSEQ multiplex PCR, while TCRdb's copy carries only in-frame clones and drops some. This table holds 980,000 or so clones, approximately 80% found once. The specimen was memory CD4+ T cells sorted from blood. The subset denotes: CD45RA-negative fraction. This sequence was found in a man aged 18 to 29 in good health. The chain uses TRBV2 and TRBJ2-5; unclear D gene. CDR3 amino acids: CASSAPQTYQETQYF. The CDR3, as DNA: TGTGCCAGCAGTGCTCCACAGACGTACCAAGAGACCCAGTACTTC.